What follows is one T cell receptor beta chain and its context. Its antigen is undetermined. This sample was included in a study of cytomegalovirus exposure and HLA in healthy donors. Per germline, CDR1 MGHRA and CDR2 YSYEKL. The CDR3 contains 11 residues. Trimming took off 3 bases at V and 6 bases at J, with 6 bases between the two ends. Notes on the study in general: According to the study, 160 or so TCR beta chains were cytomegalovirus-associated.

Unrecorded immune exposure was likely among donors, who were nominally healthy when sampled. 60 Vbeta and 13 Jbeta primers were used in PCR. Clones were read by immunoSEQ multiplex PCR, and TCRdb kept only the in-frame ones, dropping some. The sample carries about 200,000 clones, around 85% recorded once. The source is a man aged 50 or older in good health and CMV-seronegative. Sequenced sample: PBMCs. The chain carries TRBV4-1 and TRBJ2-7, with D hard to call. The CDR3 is CASSHESEQYF. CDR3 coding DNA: TGCGCCAGCAGCCACGAGTCCGAGCAGTACTTC.